Here is one TCR beta chain with its context. This specimen comes from a study of blood T cell repertoires in COVID-19. Across the whole study: The study drew acute and convalescent COVID-19 samples from the United States, Italy and Spain. In each case, the material was cDNA or gDNA derived from T cells, B-cell-depleted T cells, or PBMCs.

The CDR3 is made up of 17 amino acids. The germline V gene has CDR1 MRHNA and CDR2 SNTAGT. Unmatched junction bases numbered 15, after V lost 6 bases and J lost 4 bases. Methods used by the authors: Amplification from reference gene primers served as the basis for estimated nucleated cell counts. Produced via immunoSEQ multiplex PCR; TCRdb's table is partial and in-frame only. D and trimming come from the DNA, and the V and J calls and clone size come from that table. The repertoire holds over 100,000 clones, with 85% to 90% as singletons. This sequence was found in an older man with acute or convalescent COVID-19. Material for sequencing was peripheral blood. The chain couples TRBV6-4 to TRBJ1-1; 9 nucleotides line up with TRBD1. CDR3 nucleotide sequence: TGTGCCAGCAGGACGTTACGAGACAGGGGGATGAGCACTGAAGCTTTCTTT. Its translation is CASRTLRDRGMSTEAFF.